The clone carrying this T cell receptor beta chain was recorded many times. Its cognate antigen is unknown. TCR beta VDJ combinations and CDR3 sequences were profiled from genomic DNA. A single record per CDR3 protein comes from TCRdb applying MiXCR to the reads. The sample comprises about half a million distinct CDR3 sequences, around 30% of which are singletons, and around 0.82% rests with the top ten. The authors sequenced patients whose flow cytometry had shown CD8+CD57+ cell expansion. Everyone among the patients had severe acquired aplastic anemia. All patients were therapy-naive when blood was sampled. The data were taken from a study of CD8+CD57+ T cells in acquired aplastic anemia. About the research overall: The DNA of sorted CD4+ and CD8+ cells averaged about 3 ug. Study observations and caveats: Patients versus controls showed no significant CD8+ Simpson's diversity difference.

This TCR came from a human donor with aplastic anemia. Sequenced sample: sorted CD4+, CD8+, or CD8+CD57+ T cells (not recorded which) from PBMCs.

CDR3 residues: CASSSRTSGVGEQYF. The CDR3 nucleotides read TGTGCCAGCAGCTCGAGGACTAGCGGGGTGGGTGAGCAGTACTTC. V usage is TRBV7-8 and J usage is TRBJ2-7, with 12 bases identical to TRBD2. Germline V gene sequence: CDR1 SGHVS, CDR2 FQNEAQ. The J segment lost 7 bases and the V segment lost 4 bases, leaving 8 bases of the junction unmatched. The CDR3 consists of 15 residues.